Detailed here is one T cell receptor (beta chain). Per the authors' pipeline: By means of reference gene primer amplification, nucleated cell counts were estimated. Sequencing used immunoSEQ multiplex PCR; TCRdb keeps in-frame clones, though not all of them. The V and J calls and the clone size are those of that table, but D and trimming were determined from the DNA. In the table there are 70,000 to 80,000 clones, approximately 85% of which are singletons. This entry belongs to a study of blood T cell repertoires in COVID-19. Study overall: Sites across the United States, Italy and Spain contributed samples from acute and convalescent COVID-19. PBMCs, B-cell-depleted T cells, or T cells provided the cDNA or gDNA that made up the material.

The CDR3 is 17 amino acids. From germline, CDR1 is MNHEY and CDR2 SMNVEV (reference sequence). V shed 8 bases and J 0 bases; nucleotides not matched to a gene: 10. This clonotype originated in a woman older than 75 with active or convalescent COVID-19. The chain recombines TRBV27 with TRBJ1-6; 7 bases agree with TRBD1. The specimen sequenced was peripheral blood. The CDR3 DNA is TGTGCCAGCCGCCGGGACAGCCAAAGCTCCTATAATTCACCCCTCCACTTT. Encoded protein: CASRRDSQSSYNSPLHF.